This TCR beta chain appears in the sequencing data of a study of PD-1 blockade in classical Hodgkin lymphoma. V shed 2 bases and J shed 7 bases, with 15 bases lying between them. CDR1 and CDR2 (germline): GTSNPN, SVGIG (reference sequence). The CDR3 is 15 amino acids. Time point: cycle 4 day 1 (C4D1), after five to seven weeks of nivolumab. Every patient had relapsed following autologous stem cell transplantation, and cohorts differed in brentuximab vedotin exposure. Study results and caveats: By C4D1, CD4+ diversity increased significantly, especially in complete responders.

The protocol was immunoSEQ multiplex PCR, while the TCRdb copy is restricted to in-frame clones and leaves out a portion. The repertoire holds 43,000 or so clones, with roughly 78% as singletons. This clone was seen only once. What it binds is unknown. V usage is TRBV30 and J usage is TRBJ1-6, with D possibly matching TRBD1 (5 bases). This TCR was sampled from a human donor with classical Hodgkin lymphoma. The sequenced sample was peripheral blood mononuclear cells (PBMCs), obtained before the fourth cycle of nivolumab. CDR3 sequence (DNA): TGTGCCTGGAGTTGGGCCGGGGACTTCAATTCACCCCTCCACTTT. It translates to CAWSWAGDFNSPLHF.